This T cell receptor beta chain derives from a study of neurological immune-mediated disorders. The CDR3 is made up of 15 amino acids. J lost 7 bases, V lost 6 bases, and 12 bases had no gene match. Germline values: CDR1 DFQATT, CDR2 SNEGSKA (reference sequence). This clonotype was seen many times. TCRdb used MiXCR to reprocess the 5' RACE reads, holding one entry per CDR3 protein. This table holds tens of thousands of distinct CDR3 sequences, roughly 3.3% found once. The sequence derives from a woman in her forties or fifties with multiple sclerosis. This rearrangement joins TRBV20-1 to TRBJ1-6; TRBD1 aligns across 7 bases. The sequencing sample was made of PBMCs. CDR3 DNA: TGCAGTGCCGGGGGGAGGGGGCGTCAGAATTCACCCCTCCACTTT. Residues: CSAGGRGRQNSPLHF.